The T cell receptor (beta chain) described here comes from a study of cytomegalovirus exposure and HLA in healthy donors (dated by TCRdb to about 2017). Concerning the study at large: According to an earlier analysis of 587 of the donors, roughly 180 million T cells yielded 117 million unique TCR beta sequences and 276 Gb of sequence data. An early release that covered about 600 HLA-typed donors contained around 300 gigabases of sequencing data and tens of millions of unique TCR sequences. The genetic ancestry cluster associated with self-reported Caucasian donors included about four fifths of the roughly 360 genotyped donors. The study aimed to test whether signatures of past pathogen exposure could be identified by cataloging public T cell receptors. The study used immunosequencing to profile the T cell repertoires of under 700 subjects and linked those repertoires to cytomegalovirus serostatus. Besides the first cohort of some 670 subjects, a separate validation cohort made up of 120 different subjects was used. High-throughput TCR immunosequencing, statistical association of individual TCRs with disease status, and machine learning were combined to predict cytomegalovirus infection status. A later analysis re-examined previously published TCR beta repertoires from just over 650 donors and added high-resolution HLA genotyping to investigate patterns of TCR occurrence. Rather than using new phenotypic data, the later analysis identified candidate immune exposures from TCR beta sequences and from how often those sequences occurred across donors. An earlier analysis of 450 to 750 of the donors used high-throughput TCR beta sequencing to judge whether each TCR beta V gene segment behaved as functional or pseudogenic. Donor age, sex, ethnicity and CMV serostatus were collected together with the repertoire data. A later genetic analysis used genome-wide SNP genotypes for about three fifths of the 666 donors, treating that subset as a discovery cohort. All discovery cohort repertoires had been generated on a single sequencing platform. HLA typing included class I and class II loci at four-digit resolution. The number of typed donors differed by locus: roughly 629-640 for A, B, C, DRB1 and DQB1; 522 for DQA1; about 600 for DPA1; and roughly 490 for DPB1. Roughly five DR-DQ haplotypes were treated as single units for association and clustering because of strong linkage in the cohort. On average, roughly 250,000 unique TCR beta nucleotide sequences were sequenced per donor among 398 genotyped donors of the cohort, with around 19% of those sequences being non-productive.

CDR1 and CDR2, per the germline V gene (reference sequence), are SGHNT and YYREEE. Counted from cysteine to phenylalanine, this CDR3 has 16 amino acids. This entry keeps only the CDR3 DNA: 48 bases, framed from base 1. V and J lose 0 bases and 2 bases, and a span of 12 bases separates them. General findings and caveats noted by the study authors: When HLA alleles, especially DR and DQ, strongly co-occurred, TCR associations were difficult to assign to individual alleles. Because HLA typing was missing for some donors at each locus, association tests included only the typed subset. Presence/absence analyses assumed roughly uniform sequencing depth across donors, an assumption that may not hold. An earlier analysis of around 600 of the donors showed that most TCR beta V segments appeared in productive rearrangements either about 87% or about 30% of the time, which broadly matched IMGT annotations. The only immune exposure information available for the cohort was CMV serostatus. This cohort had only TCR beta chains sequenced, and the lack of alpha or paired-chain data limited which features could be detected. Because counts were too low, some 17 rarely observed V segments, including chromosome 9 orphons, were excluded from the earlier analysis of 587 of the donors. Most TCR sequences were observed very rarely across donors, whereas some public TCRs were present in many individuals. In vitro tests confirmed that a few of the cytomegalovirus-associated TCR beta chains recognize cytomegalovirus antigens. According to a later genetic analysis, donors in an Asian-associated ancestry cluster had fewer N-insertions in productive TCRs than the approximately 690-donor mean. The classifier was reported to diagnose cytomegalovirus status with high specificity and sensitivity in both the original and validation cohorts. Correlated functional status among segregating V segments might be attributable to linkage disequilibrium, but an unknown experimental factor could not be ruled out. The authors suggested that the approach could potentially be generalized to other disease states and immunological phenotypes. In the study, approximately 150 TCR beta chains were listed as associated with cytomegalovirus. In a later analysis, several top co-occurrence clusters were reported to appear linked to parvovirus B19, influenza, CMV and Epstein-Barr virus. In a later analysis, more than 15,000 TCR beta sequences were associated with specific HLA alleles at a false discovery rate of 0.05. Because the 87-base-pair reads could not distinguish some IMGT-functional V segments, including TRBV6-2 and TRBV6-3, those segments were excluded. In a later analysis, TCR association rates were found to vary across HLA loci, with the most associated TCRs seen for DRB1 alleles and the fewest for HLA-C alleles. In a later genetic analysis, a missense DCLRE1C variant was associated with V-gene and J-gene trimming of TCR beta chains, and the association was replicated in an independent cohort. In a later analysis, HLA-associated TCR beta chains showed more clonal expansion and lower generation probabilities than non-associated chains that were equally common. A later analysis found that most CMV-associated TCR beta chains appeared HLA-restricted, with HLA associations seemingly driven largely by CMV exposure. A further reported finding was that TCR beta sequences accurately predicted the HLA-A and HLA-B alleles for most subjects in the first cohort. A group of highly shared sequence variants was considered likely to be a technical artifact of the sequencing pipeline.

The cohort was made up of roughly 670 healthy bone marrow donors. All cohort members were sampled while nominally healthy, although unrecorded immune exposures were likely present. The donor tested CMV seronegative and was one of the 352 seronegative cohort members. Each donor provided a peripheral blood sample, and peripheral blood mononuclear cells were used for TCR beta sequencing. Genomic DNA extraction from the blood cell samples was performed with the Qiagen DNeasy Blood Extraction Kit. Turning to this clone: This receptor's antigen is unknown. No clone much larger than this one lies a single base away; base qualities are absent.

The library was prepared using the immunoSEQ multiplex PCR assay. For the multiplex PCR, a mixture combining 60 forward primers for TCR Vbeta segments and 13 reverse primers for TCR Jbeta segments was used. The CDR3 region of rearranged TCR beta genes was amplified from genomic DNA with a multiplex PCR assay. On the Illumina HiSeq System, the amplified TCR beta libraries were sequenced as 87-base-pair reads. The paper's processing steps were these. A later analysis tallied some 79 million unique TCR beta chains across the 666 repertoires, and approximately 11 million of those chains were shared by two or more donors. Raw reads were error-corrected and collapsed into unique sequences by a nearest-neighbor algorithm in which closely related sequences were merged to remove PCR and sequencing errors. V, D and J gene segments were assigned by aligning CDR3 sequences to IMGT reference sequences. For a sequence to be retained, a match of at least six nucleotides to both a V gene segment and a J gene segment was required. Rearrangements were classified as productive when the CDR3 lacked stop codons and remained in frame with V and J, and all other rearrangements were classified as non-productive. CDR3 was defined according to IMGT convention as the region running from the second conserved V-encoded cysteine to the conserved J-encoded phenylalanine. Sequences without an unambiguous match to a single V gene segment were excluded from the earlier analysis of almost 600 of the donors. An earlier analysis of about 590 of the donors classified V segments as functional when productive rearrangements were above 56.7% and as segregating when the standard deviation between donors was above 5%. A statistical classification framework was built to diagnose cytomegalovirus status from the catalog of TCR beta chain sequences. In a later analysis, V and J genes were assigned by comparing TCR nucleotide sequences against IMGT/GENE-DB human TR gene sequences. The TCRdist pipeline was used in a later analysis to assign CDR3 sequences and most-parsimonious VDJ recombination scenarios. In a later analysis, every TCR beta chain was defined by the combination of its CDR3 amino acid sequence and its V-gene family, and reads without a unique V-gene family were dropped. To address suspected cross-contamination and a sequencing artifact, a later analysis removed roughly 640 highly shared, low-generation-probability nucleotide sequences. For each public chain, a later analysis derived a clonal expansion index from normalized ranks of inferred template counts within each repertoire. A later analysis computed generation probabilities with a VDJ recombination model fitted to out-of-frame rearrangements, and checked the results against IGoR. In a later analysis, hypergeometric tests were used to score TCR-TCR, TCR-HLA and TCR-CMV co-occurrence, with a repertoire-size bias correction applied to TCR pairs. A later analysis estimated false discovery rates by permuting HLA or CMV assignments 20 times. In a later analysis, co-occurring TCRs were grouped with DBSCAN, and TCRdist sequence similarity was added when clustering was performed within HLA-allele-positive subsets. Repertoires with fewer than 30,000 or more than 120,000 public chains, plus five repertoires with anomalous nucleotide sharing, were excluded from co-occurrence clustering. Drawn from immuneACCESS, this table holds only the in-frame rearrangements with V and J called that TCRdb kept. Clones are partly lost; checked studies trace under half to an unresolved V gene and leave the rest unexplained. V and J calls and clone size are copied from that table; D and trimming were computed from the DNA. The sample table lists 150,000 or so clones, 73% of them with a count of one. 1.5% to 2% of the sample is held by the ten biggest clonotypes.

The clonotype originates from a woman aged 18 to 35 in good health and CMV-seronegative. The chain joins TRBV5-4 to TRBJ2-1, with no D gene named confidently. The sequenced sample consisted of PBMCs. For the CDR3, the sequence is CASSLGSSPAYNEQFF. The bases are TGTGCCAGCAGCTTGGGGTCTAGTCCGGCCTACAATGAGCAGTTCTTC.